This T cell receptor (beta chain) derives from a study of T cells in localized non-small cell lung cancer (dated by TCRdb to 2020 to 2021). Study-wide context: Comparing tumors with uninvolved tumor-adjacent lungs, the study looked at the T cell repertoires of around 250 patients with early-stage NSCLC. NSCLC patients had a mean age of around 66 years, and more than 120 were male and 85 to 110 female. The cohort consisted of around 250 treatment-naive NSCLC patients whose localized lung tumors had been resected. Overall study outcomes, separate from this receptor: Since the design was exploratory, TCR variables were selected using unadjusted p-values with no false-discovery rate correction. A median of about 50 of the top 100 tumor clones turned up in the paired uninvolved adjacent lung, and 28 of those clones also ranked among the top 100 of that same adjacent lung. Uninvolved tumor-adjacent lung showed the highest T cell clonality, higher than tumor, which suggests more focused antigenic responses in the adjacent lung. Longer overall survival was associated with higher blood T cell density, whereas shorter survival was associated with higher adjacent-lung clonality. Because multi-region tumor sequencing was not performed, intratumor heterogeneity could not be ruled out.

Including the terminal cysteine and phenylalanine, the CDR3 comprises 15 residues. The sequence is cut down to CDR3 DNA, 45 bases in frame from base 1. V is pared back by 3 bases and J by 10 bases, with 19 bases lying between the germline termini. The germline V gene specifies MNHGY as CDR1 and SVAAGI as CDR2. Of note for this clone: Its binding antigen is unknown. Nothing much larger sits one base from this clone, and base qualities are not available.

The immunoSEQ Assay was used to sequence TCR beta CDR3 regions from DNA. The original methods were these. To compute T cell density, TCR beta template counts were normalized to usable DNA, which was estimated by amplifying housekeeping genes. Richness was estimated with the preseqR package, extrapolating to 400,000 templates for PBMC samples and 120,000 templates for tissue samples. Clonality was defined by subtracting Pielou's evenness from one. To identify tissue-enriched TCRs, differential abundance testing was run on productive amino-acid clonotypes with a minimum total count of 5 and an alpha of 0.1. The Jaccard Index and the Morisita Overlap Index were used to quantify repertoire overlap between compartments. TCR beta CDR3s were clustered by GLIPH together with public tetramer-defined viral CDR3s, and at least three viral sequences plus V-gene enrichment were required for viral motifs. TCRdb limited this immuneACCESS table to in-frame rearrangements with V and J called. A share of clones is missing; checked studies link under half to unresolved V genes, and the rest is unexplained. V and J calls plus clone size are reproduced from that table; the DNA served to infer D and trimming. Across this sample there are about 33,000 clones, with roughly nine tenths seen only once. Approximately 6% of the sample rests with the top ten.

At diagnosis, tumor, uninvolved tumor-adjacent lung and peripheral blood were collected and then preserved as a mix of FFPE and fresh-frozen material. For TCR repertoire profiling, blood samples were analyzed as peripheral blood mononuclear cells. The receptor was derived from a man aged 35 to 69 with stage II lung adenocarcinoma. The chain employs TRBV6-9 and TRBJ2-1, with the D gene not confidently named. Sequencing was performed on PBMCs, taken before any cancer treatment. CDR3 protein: CASSYERRSTREQFF. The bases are TGTGCCAGCAGTTACGAAAGACGTTCTACGCGGGAGCAGTTCTTC.